This T cell receptor (beta chain) came from a study of T cell responses to AZD1222 COVID-19 vaccine. For this clone: The antigen is not known.

Study-level findings and limits: Donors, mostly white British, included more females; clonal diversity was possibly underestimated.

The germline V gene encodes CDR1 ENHRY and CDR2 SYGVKD. CDR3 length equals 14 residues. V shed 6 bases and J 3 bases; nucleotides not matched to a gene: 7. Sequencing was performed with immunoSEQ multiplex PCR; in TCRdb, only in-frame clones are kept and a portion is missing. Of 150,000 to 160,000 clones in the sample, over 85% were seen once. The sequence derives from an adult in good health. The sequencing used peripheral blood, collected on day 0 of AZD1222 vaccination. The chain joins TRBV10-3 to TRBJ1-1; 7 bases line up with TRBD1. CDR3 region: CAISIQGVDTEAFF. The CDR3 bases are TGTGCCATCAGCATTCAGGGGGTGGACACTGAAGCTTTCTTT.